Listed here is a single TCR beta chain. This clonotype was picked up many times. Its antigen is not yet known. It has no much larger one-base neighbor in the sample; base qualities were not kept. This entry belongs to a study of read filtering for tumor transcriptome and immune sequencing (dated by TCRdb to about 2020). About the full investigation: Of the patients in the cohort, approximately 17 were male and more than 12 were female, and their mean age was 65.9 years, with a range of about 47 to 80. By revised international staging, eight or nine patients were R-ISS I, over 15 were R-ISS II and roughly 7 were R-ISS III. After DNase treatment, whole-transcriptome libraries were prepared using the TruSeq RNA Access Library Prep Kit. TCR-region mapped reads per sample ranged from about 3.5 to 10.27 million with IR-seq versus only roughly 75 to 1273 with RNA-seq. TCR repertoires obtained by targeted immune repertoire sequencing and by bulk whole-transcriptome sequencing performed on the same bone marrow samples were compared. A main aim was a read-filtering strategy for immune repertoire data, specifically whether clonotypes supported by a single read should be removed.

Every patient had bone marrow sampled at the time of active disease. Ficoll-Hypaque density gradient centrifugation was used to isolate the bone marrow mononuclear cells. Myeloma plasma cells were removed and CD138-negative cells were collected by negative selection after labeling with CD138 magnetic microbeads on a MACS separator. Flow cytometry on an Attune NxT with CD138 antibodies was used to check the purity of the isolated cells. TRIzol reagent was used to extract total RNA, which was then quantified with a NanoDrop spectrophotometer. For each patient, the CD138-negative bone marrow sample underwent paired RNA-seq and IR-seq. The Immunoverse kit was used to build TCR libraries from roughly 370 ng RNA, with molecular barcoded adaptors covering alpha/delta and beta/gamma chains. TCR library preparation used the same RNA that went into transcriptome sequencing. TCR libraries were sequenced on an Illumina HiSeq 4000 with 2 x 150 cycles. Regarding the original processing steps: TCR reads were aligned to human V, D, J and C references and assembled into CDR3 clonotypes with MiXCR, including quality filtering and error correction. The tcR package in R was used to analyze clonotype counts and gene usage diversity. Raw mapping reads were checked after the RNA-seq reads had been mapped by STAR aligner version 2.5.3a onto the human GRCh37 genome. To test how sequencing depth affected the clonotypes detected, IR-seq fastq files were randomly downsampled with Seqtk 1.3. TCRdb passed the public sequencing reads through fastp at Q25 and MiXCR, retaining productive beta sequences. Every distinct CDR3 protein forms one entry, paired with its most common genes and DNA. TCRdb, rather than the study authors, made the V and J calls. Across this sample there are roughly 59,000 distinct CDR3 sequences, with around a fifth seen only once. The ten largest clones add up to about 11% of the sample.

The CDR3 runs 16 residues from the cysteine to the phenylalanine. Solely the CDR3 DNA is kept, with 48 bases framed from the first base. CDR1 SGHRS and CDR2 YFSETQ are derived from the germline V gene. Here V drops 0 bases and J drops 4 bases, and the junction holds 4 bases not matched to any gene. Broad study findings and their caveats: The sorted CD138-negative fraction was composed of a mixed bone marrow immune population rather than of purified T cells. The correlation between IR-seq and RNA-seq shared clonotype proportions was increased by removal of single-read clonotypes. In IR-seq, single-read clonotypes were approximately 80% of clonotypes but 3% to 4% of total reads; in RNA-seq they were roughly 72% of clonotypes and about 40% of reads. Compared with RNA-seq, IR-seq captured clonotypes at much higher depth and more reliably, and a smaller IR-seq throughput was enough to identify most shared clonotypes.

The receptor chain draws on TRBV5-1 and TRBJ2-3; a stretch of 11 junction bases matches TRBD1. The specimen was a population of CD138-negative cells sorted from bone marrow. The cell subset or site label here, explained by the study, means: bone marrow mononuclear cells depleted of CD138+ plasma/myeloma cells by negative magnetic selection. This receptor was obtained from a donor at least 40 years old with multiple myeloma. The CDR3 in this case is CASSLDGTGGSDTQYF. The DNA is as follows: TGCGCCAGCAGCTTGGACGGGACAGGGGGATCAGATACGCAGTATTTT.